This T cell receptor beta chain was identified in a study of shared clonotypes between healthy human individuals. The germline gives CDR1 SGHVS, CDR2 FQNEAQ. With 5 bases clipped from V and 10 bases from J, the junction kept 9 bases outside the gene matches. There are 14 residues in the CDR3. Positively selected for CCR7, the CD45RO-negative cells used as naive CD8 cells excluded terminally differentiated effector memory CD45RA+ cells. Sequencing was at deep level. Sequencing was performed with immunoSEQ multiplex PCR; in TCRdb, only in-frame clones are kept and a portion is missing. The table lists hundreds of thousands of clones, roughly 98% of them singletons, with approximately 0.33% in the top ten.

Sequenced material: naive CD8+ T cells sorted from blood. This receptor was obtained from a man younger than 45 in good health. This rearrangement joins TRBV7-8 to TRBJ1-4, with TRBD1 identical over 8 bases. CDR3 loop: CASSQRTGPRKLFF. The CDR3 nucleotides read TGTGCCAGCAGCCAGCGGACAGGGCCCAGAAAACTGTTTTTT.